The TCR beta chain described here comes from a study of T cells in Graves' hyperthyroidism and ophthalmopathy. Regarding this clonotype: The antigen remains undetermined. Just one base apart from a much larger clone, this may be a read error.

Amplification targeted TCR beta CDR3 regions from RNA transcripts. HTBI primers were employed in a first-round RT-PCR of the TCR CDR3. TCRdb processed the multiplex PCR reads anew with MiXCR; each CDR3 protein has one entry. There are 550,000 to 700,000 distinct CDR3 sequences in the sample; about half occur only once, and roughly 20% lies in the top ten. Clinical symptoms, serum thyroxine and TRAb, thyroid ultrasound and orbital computed tomography were used for the diagnoses. Study conclusions and caveats: Progression to ophthalmopathy was predicted a median of roughly seven months early.

The clonotype was recovered from an adult woman with Graves' disease, either hyperthyroidism or ophthalmopathy (not recorded which). The sample was peripheral blood or thyroid tissue (not recorded which).

CDR3: CASSPGFGGQMAEAFF. The CDR3 DNA reads TGCGCCAGCAGCCCAGGCTTTGGGGGCCAGATGGCTGAAGCTTTCTTT. The chain has TRBV7-3 and TRBJ1-1; D is perhaps TRBD1 (6 bases). The CDR3 loop spans 16 amino acids. The germline V gene encodes CDR1 SGHTA and CDR2 FQGTGA.